This T cell receptor (beta chain) was documented in a study of T cells in Graves' hyperthyroidism and ophthalmopathy (dated 2019 in TCRdb). The study in broad terms: Peripheral blood samples were taken at the time of initial diagnosis, prior to any treatment. The 85 to 100 discovery patients were divided at random into training and test sets in a 7:3 ratio. Whether ophthalmopathy could be predicted prospectively was tested in an independent validation cohort made up of some 20 hyperthyroidism patients plus 17 patients who later progressed to ophthalmopathy. According to the paper, TCR Vbeta CDR3 sequencing was carried out on roughly 130 peripheral blood samples, which came from more than 40 ophthalmopathy, around 75 hyperthyroidism and approximately 17 progressor patients. After blood sampling, hyperthyroidism patients were treated with methimazole at a starting dose of 30 mg daily, and ophthalmopathy patients were treated with high-dose intravenous methylprednisolone. The study also compared thyroid tissue and blood T-cell repertoires from roughly 6 Graves' hyperthyroidism patients. To identify TCR V-J signatures that set the groups apart, the researchers used a discovery cohort of 100 or so patients, made up of under 50 with Graves' ophthalmopathy and 57 with stable Graves' hyperthyroidism.

General conclusions and limits of the study: Sample size was not statistically predetermined, and investigators were not blinded to group allocation. In cross-validation, a model built on a 13 V-J signature told ophthalmopathy apart from stable hyperthyroidism with approximately 90% sensitivity and around 83% specificity, and in testing the same model reached 80%/75%. In validation, progression to ophthalmopathy was predicted by the model with about 70% sensitivity and nearly 75% specificity, a median of about 6.4 months before onset. Most expanded thyroid clonotypes (frequency above 0.001) were also detected in blood, suggesting blood repertoires may reflect thyroid immune responses.

The TCR beta CDR3 regions were amplified from RNA transcripts. The TCR CDR3 was subjected to a first round of RT-PCR using the HTBI primer set and the Qiagen OneStep RT-PCR kit. Libraries were constructed in a second round of multiplex PCR, after which size selection and purification were performed. The libraries were sequenced on an Illumina HiSeq2000 using paired-end 100 bp reads. As for the authors' bioinformatics: SOAPnuke was used to process the raw data, removing reads that contained adapters or uncalled bases, had a mean Phred below 15, or lacked an exact match to the constant primer or identifier. COPE v1.2.5 was used to merge high-quality paired reads, and clonotypes were defined as unique nucleotide sequences. MiTCR v1.1 was used to align the clonotypes against IMGT TRBV, TRBD and TRBJ reference segments. The analysis included only V-J combinations with a frequency above 0.0001, which together covered around 99% of the repertoires. A TCS score was defined as the ratio between F50 (clonal expansion) and ExV (chaos), using BLOSUM62-based TCRdist between CDR3 peptides within each V-J. Welch's t-statistics and random forest reduced just over 500 V-J features to some 14, which were used in a naive Bayes classifier (R e1071). Through fastp at Q25 and MiXCR, TCRdb rebuilt clones from the public reads, retaining in-frame beta chains. Each entry is one CDR3 protein sequence, shown with its most common DNA and genes. Clone size and V and J calls follow TCRdb, not the original study. This sample has under 250,000 distinct CDR3 sequences in its table, and 24% of those were observed once. 35% to 40% of the sample goes to the ten largest clones.

Concerning this clonotype itself: Its cognate antigen has yet to be identified. Base quality data are lacking; no much larger clone is found one base away.

Ophthalmopathy patients had moderately to severely active disease, with a Clinical Activity Score of 3 or more, a NOSPECS grade of 4 or more, and a disease duration of less than 3 months. Patients with uncontrolled infections, other autoimmune diseases, pregnancy or lactation were excluded. Diagnoses relied on clinical symptoms, serum thyroxine and TRAb, thyroid ultrasound and orbital computed tomography. Ficoll-Paque density gradient centrifugation was used to isolate PBMCs from 9.5 to 10 ml of fresh peripheral blood. Total RNA was extracted with Trizol reagent, and quality was checked on an Agilent 2100 Bioanalyzer. The source is a woman aged 40 to 55 with Graves' ophthalmopathy. Sequencing was carried out using blood.

For the CDR3, the sequence is CSVERLGVGETQYF. The nucleotide sequence is TGCAGCGTTGAACGGTTAGGGGTCGGAGAGACCCAGTACTTC. The chain couples TRBV29-1 to TRBJ2-5; TRBD1 is perhaps the D gene, given 5 matching bases. Reading the germline V gene gives CDR1 SQVTM and CDR2 ANQGSEA. V loses 2 bases of germline sequence and J loses 4 bases, and the interval between the two ends is 14 bases. The CDR3 spans 14 residues, from the cysteine through the phenylalanine. Just the 42-base CDR3 DNA is kept, in frame starting at base 1.